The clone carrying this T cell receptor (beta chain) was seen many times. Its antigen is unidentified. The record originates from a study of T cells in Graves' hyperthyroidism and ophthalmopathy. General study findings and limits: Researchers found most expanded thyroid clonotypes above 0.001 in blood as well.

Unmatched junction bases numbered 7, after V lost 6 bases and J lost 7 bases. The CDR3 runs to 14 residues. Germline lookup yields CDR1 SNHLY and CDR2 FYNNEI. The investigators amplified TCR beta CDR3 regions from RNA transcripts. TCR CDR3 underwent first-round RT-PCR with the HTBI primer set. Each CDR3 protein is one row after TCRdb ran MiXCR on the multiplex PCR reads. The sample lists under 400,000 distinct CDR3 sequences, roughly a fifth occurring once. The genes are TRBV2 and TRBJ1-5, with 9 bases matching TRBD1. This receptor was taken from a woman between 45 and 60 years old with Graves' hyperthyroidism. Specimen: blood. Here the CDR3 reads CASSGDRVGQPQHF. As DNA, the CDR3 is TGTGCCAGCAGCGGGGACAGGGTGGGACAGCCCCAGCATTTT.